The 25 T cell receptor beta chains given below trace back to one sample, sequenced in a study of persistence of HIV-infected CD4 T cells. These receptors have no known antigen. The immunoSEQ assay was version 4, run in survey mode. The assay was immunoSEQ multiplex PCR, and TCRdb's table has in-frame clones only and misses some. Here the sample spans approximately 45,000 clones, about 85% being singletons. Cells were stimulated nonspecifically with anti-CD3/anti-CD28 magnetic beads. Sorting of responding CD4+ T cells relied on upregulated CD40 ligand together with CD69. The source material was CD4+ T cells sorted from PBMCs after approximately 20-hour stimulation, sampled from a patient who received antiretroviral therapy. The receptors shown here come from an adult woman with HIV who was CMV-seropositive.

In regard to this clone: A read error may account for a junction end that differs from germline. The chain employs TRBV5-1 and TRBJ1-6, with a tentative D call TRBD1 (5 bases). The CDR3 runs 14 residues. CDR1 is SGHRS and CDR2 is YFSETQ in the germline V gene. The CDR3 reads CASRSGTGNSPPHF. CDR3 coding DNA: TGCGCCAGCAGATCCGGGACGGGTAATTCACCCCCCCACTTT.

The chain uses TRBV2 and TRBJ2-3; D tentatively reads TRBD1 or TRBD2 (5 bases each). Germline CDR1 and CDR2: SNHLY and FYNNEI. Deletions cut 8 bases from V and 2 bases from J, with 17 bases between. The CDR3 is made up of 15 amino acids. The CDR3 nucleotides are TGTGCCAGCTCGGGCGCCCGGGGCGTCACAGATACGCAGTATTTT. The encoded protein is CASSGARGVTDTQYF.

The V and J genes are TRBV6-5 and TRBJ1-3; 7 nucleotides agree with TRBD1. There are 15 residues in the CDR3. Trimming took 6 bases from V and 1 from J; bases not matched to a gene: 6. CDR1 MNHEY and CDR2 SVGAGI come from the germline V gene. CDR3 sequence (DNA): TGTGCCAGCAGGACAGGGACTAGGTCTGGAAACACCATATATTTT. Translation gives CASRTGTRSGNTIYF.

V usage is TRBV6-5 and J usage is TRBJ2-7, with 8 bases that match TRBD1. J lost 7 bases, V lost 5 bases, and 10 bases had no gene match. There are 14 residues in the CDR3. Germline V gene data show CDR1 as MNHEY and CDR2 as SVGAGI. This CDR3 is CASSTGQAAREQYF. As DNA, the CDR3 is TGTGCCAGCAGTACGGGACAGGCGGCGCGGGAGCAGTACTTC.

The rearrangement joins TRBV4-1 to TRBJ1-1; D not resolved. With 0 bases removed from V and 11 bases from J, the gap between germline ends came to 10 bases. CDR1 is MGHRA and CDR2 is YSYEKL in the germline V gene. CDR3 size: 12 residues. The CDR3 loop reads CASSQDWRRAFF. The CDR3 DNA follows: TGCGCCAGCAGCCAAGATTGGAGGAGGGCTTTCTTT.

The chain's CDR3 is CASSPVRRGANEKLFF. CDR3 DNA sequence: TGTGCCAGCAGCCCCGTGAGGCGAGGAGCTAATGAAAAACTGTTTTTT. The genes are TRBV7-2 and TRBJ1-4; unclear D gene. CDR3 length equals 16 residues. V was trimmed by 5 bases and J by 3 bases, leaving 16 bases between them. Per germline, CDR1 SGHTA and CDR2 FQGNSA.

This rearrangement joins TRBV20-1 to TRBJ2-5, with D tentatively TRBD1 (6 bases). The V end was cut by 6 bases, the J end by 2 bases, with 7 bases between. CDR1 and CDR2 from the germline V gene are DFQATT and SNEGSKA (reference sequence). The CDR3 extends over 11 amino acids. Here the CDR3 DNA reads TGCAGTGCCGGACAGCAAGAGACCCAGTACTTC. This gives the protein CSAGQQETQYF.

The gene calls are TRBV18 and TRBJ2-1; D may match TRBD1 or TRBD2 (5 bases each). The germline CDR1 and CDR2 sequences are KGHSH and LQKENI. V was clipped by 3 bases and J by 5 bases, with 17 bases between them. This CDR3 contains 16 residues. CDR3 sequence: CASSPLNGGIDNEQFF. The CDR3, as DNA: TGTGCCAGCTCACCCTTGAATGGGGGTATCGACAATGAGCAGTTCTTC.

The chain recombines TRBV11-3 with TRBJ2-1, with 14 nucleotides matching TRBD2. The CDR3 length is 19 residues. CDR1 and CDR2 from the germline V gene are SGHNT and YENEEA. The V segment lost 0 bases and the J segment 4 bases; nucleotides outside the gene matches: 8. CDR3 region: CASSLDGTSGGASYNEQFF. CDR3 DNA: TGTGCCAGCAGCTTAGACGGGACTAGCGGGGGAGCCTCTTACAATGAGCAGTTCTTC.

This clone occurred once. The CDR3 DNA follows: TGTGCCAGCAGATCCGGGACAGGGGGAAGCCAGCCCCAGCATTTT. Encoded protein: CASRSGTGGSQPQHF. This sequence joins TRBV2 and TRBJ1-5; TRBD1 matches 11 bases. The V gene end was trimmed by 6 bases and the J gene end by 7 bases; junction bases not matched to a gene: 8. Germline V CDR1 and CDR2: SNHLY, FYNNEI. There are 15 residues in the CDR3.

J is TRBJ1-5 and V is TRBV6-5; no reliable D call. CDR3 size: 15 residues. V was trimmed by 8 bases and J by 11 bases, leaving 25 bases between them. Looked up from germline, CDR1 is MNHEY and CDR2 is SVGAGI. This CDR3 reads CASAPGGSVVRAQHF. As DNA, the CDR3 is TGTGCCAGCGCCCCGGGAGGTAGTGTGGTAAGGGCCCAGCATTTT.

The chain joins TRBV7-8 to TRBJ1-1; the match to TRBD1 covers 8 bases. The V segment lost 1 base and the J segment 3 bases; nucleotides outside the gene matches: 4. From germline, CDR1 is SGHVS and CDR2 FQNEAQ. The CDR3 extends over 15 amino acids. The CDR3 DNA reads TGTGCCAGCAGCTTAGGGACAGGGTGGGACACTGAAGCTTTCTTT. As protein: CASSLGTGWDTEAFF.

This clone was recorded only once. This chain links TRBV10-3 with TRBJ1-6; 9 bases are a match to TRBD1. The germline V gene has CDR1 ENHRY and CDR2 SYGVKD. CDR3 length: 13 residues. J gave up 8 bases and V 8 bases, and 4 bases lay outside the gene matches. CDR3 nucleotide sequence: TGTGCCATCGGGGACAGGGTGCATTCACCCCTCCACTTT. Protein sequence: CAIGDRVHSPLHF.

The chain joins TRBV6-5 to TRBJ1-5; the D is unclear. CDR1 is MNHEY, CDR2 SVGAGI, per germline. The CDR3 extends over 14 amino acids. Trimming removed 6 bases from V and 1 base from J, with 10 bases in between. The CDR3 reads CASSPVGSNQPQHF. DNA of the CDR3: TGTGCCAGCAGCCCCGTCGGCAGCAATCAGCCCCAGCATTTT.

CDR3 bases: TGTGCCAGCAGCTTGGGGGACAGAAACACCGGGGAGCTGTTTTTT. Amino acids: CASSLGDRNTGELFF. The chain couples TRBV5-4 to TRBJ2-2; 7 nucleotides agree with TRBD1. The trim removed 0 bases at V and 2 bases at J, leaving 1 base unmatched. The CDR3 runs 15 residues. Germline values: CDR1 SGHNT, CDR2 YYREEE (reference sequence).

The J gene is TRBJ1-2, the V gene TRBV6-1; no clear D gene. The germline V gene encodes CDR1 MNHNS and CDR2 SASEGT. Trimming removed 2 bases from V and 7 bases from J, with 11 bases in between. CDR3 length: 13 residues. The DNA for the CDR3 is TGTGCCAGCAGTGAAACCCCATCGGGTGGCTACACCTTC. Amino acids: CASSETPSGGYTF.

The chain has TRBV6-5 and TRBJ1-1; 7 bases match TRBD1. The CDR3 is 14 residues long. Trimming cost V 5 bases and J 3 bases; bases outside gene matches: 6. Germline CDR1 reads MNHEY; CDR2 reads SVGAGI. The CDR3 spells CASSPTTGHTEAFF. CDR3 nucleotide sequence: TGTGCCAGCAGTCCTACGACAGGGCACACTGAAGCTTTCTTT.

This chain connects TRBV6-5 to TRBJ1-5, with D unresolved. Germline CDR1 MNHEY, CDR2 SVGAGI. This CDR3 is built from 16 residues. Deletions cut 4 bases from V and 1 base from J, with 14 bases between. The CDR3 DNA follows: TGTGCCAGCAGTTTAGACGGACGGGGAAGCAATCAGCCCCAGCATTTT. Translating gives CASSLDGRGSNQPQHF.

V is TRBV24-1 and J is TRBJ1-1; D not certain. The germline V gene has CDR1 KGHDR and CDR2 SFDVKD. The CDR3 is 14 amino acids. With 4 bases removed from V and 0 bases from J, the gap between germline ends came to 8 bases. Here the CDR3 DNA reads TGTGCCACCAGTGACCGCCATGTGAACACTGAAGCTTTCTTT. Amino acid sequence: CATSDRHVNTEAFF.

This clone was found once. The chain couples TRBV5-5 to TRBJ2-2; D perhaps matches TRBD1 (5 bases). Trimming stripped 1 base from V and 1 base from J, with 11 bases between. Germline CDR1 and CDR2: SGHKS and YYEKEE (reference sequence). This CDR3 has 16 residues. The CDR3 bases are TGTGCCAGCAGCTTGCGGGCAGGGCTGAACACCGGGGAGCTGTTTTTT. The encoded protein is CASSLRAGLNTGELFF.

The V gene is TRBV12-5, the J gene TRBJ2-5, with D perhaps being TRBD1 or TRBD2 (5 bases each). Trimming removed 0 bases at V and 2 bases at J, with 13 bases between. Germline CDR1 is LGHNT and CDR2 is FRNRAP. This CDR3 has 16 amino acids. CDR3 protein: CASGLVRGRGQETQYF. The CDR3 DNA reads TGTGCTAGTGGTTTGGTACGGGGACGCGGGCAAGAGACCCAGTACTTC.

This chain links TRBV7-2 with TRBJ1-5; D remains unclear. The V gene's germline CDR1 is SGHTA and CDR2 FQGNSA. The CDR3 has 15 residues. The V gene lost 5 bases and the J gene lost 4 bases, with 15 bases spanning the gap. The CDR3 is CASSTEGRRNQPQHF. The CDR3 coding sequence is TGTGCCAGCAGCACAGAGGGCCGGAGGAATCAGCCCCAGCATTTT.

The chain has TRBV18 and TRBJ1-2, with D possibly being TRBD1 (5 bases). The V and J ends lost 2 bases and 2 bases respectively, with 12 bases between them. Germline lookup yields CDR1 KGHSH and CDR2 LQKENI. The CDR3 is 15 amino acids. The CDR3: CASSPERGLNYGYTF. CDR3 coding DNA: TGTGCCAGCTCACCAGAGAGGGGCCTAAACTATGGCTACACCTTC.

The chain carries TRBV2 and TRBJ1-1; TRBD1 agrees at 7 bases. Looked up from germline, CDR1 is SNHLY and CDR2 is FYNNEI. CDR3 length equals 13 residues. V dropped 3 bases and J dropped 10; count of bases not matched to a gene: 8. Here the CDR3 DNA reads TGTGCCAGCAGTGAGGAAAGGGGGCTGGGAGCTTTCTTT. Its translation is CASSEERGLGAFF.

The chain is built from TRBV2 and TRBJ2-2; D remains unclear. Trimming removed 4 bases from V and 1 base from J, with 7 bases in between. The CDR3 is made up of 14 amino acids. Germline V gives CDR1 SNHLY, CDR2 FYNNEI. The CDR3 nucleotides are TGTGCCAGCAGTGTTCGTCGGAACACCGGGGAGCTGTTTTTT. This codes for CASSVRRNTGELFF. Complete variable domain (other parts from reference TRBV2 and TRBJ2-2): EPEVTQTPSHQVTQMGQEVILRCVPISNHLYFYWYRQILGQKVEFLVSFYNNEISEKSEIFDDQFSVERPDGSNFTLKIRSTKLEDSAMYFCASSVRRNTGELFFGEGSRLTVL.